Below are 26 T cell receptor beta chains sequenced from a single sample in a study of blood T cell repertoires in COVID-19. Clones were read by immunoSEQ multiplex PCR, and TCRdb kept only the in-frame ones, dropping some. In the table there are around 450,000 clones, around 87% of which are singletons. Sequences were obtained from PBMCs or T cells enriched from blood (not recorded which). These receptors were collected from a woman under 30 who had recovered from COVID-19.

This sequence joins TRBV10-3 and TRBJ2-1; 7 nucleotides align to TRBD2. This CDR3 has 16 residues. The trim removed 0 bases at V and 2 bases at J, leaving 4 bases unmatched. Germline CDR1 ENHRY, CDR2 SYGVKD. The CDR3 sequence is CAISESVGGAYNEQFF. CDR3 DNA sequence: TGTGCCATCAGTGAGTCGGTTGGGGGGGCCTACAATGAGCAGTTCTTC.

Here the CDR3 DNA reads TGTGCCAGCACCCCAGCTGGACAGGGGTCATACAATGAGCAGTTCTTC. Its protein product is CASTPAGQGSYNEQFF. The V call is TRBV13, the J call TRBJ2-1, with 9 nucleotides matching TRBD1. This CDR3 region has 16 residues. The germline CDR1 and CDR2 sequences are PRHDT and FYEKMQ (reference sequence). V shed 7 bases, J shed 4 bases, and the junction held 11 bases outside the gene matches.

The V gene is TRBV25-1, the J gene TRBJ1-4; 8 bases are shared with TRBD1. V shed 2 bases, J shed 5 bases, and the junction held 7 bases outside the gene matches. CDR3 length equals 16 residues. In germline, CDR1 is MGHDK, CDR2 SYGVNS. DNA of the CDR3: TGTGCCAGCAGTGAACGGGATTACAGGGGGAATGAAAAACTGTTTTTT. Translating gives CASSERDYRGNEKLFF. Full variable domain (outside the CDR3, taken from reference TRBV25-1 and TRBJ1-4): EADIYQTPRYLVIGTGKKITLECSQTMGHDKMYWYQQDPGMELHLIHYSYGVNSTEKGDLSSESTVSRIRTEHFPLTLESARPSHTSQYLCASSERDYRGNEKLFFGSGTQLSVL.

V usage is TRBV7-9 and J usage is TRBJ1-6, with a possible D match to TRBD1 (5 bases). CDR1 and CDR2 from the germline V gene are SEHNR and FQNEAQ (reference sequence). This CDR3 is built from 17 residues. The V end lost 4 bases, the J end lost 9 bases, and 22 bases lay between the germline ends. The CDR3 sequence: CASSSHPEASRGSPLHF. The CDR3 coding sequence is TGTGCCAGCAGCTCTCATCCCGAAGCTTCAAGGGGTTCACCCCTCCACTTT.

The CDR3, as DNA: TGTGCCACCAGTGGTCGCGGACTAGCGGGGGGGACGTATACGCAGTATTTT. Translating it yields CATSGRGLAGGTYTQYF. The chain employs TRBV24-1 and TRBJ2-3, with TRBD2 identical over 15 bases. Germline CDR1 reads KGHDR; CDR2 reads SFDVKD. V lost 5 bases to trimming and J lost 7 bases; unmatched junction nucleotides: 9. The CDR3 consists of 17 residues.

CDR3 DNA sequence: TGTGCCAGCACCAGGGGGGAGAACACTGAAGCTTTCTTT. Translated, it gives CASTRGENTEAFF. This chain connects TRBV12-3 or TRBV12-4 to TRBJ1-1, with TRBD1 matching 7 bases. V trimming: 7 bases; J trimming: 1 base; junction bases outside the gene matches: 3. The CDR3 runs to 13 residues.

This clone was counted only a few times. This sequence joins TRBV29-1 and TRBJ1-2; TRBD1 aligns across 11 bases. The ends lost 6 bases at V and 7 bases at J; junction bases unmatched: 10. Germline values: CDR1 SQVTM, CDR2 ANQGSEA. This CDR3 spans 14 amino acids. CDR3 loop: CSVAGTGGISGYTF. For the CDR3, the DNA is TGCAGCGTCGCCGGGACAGGGGGGATCAGTGGCTACACCTTC.

This clone showed up just once. The V call is TRBV19, the J call TRBJ1-1, with 7 bases identical to TRBD1. From germline, CDR1 is LNHDA and CDR2 SQIVND (reference sequence). The CDR3 sequence is 15 residues long. Unmatched junction bases numbered 9, after V lost 6 bases and J lost 2 bases. This CDR3 reads CASREPGQINTEAFF. The DNA for the CDR3 is TGTGCCAGTAGAGAACCGGGACAGATAAACACTGAAGCTTTCTTT.

The chain joins TRBV12-5 to TRBJ1-5; D not resolved. Trimming removed 5 bases from V and 0 bases from J, with 17 bases in between. The CDR3 is 17 amino acids. CDR1 is LGHNT, CDR2 FRNRAP, per germline. DNA of the CDR3: TGTGCTAGTGGTCCCCGGACGGACTCCTATAGCAATCAGCCCCAGCATTTT. It yields the protein CASGPRTDSYSNQPQHF.

The rearrangement joins TRBV21-1 to TRBJ2-5; TRBD2 is the table's D call, not checked against the DNA. TRBV21-1 represents a pseudogene. The CDR3 is 17 amino acids. CDR3 sequence reads: CASTERRQGGRQETQYF. The CDR3 DNA reads as TGTGCCAGCACCGAAAGAAGGCAGGGAGGTAGGCAAGAGACCCAGTACTTC.

Only one count was recorded for this clone. The CDR3 is CASSPWTVSYNEQFF. The CDR3 DNA reads as TGCGCCAGCAGCCCCTGGACAGTAAGCTACAATGAGCAGTTCTTC. V usage is TRBV5-1 and J usage is TRBJ2-1, with D tentatively TRBD1 (6 bases). This CDR3 has 15 residues. V shed 4 bases and J shed 3 bases, with 14 bases lying between them. Germline CDR1 reads SGHRS; CDR2 reads YFSETQ.

In DNA, the CDR3 is TGTGCCAGCAGTGAACTAGGCGGCTACTATGGCTACACCTTC. Protein sequence: CASSELGGYYGYTF. The chain recombines TRBV2 with TRBJ1-2; D not resolved. CDR3 length: 14 amino acids. V was pared by 2 bases and J by 3 bases, with 10 bases between. Germline V gene lookup returns CDR1 SNHLY and CDR2 FYNNEI.

This clone was observed a few times. The J gene is TRBJ1-2, the V gene TRBV19, with TRBD1 matching over 12 bases. Germline CDR1 and CDR2: LNHDA and SQIVND (reference sequence). The ends lost 7 bases at V and 5 bases at J; junction bases unmatched: 11. This CDR3 has 16 amino acids. The chain's CDR3 is CASTYTGTGGFYGYTF. The CDR3 nucleotides are TGTGCCAGTACCTATACCGGGACAGGGGGCTTTTATGGCTACACCTTC. The full variable domain, rest sourced from reference TRBV19 and TRBJ1-2, is DGGITQSPKYLFRKEGQNVTLSCEQNLNHDAMYWYRQDPGQGLRLIYYSQIVNDFQKGDIAEGYSVSREKKESFPLTVTSAQKNPTAFYLCASTYTGTGGFYGYTFGSGTRLTVV.

This sequence joins TRBV19 and TRBJ1-2; 11 nucleotides agree with TRBD1. The V segment lost 0 bases and the J segment 3 bases; nucleotides outside the gene matches: 3. CDR1 and CDR2 (germline): LNHDA, SQIVND (reference sequence). CDR3 length equals 16 residues. CDR3 sequence reads: CASSIEPGQGDYGYTF. The CDR3 coding sequence is TGTGCCAGTAGTATAGAACCGGGACAGGGGGACTATGGCTACACCTTC.

This chain joins TRBV18 and TRBJ2-7; perhaps TRBD2 as D (6 bases). Trimming left V 6 bases short and J 2 bases short, with 14 bases between. CDR1 KGHSH and CDR2 LQKENI come from the germline V gene. The CDR3 totals 14 residues. CDR3 sequence: CASSTGLLTYEQYF. The CDR3, as DNA: TGTGCCAGCTCCACGGGACTCCTTACCTACGAGCAGTACTTC.

The chain employs TRBV7-9 and TRBJ2-7; no clear D gene. From germline, CDR1 is SEHNR and CDR2 FQNEAQ (reference sequence). V was clipped by 5 bases and J by 3 bases, with 14 bases between them. CDR3 length equals 14 residues. The CDR3 DNA is TGTGCCAGCAGCCCTTCGGTCTCTCACTACGAGCAGTACTTC. Amino acids: CASSPSVSHYEQYF.

CDR3 in amino acids: CASSPGTGRQPQHF. The CDR3 bases are TGTGCCAGCAGCCCCGGGACAGGGAGGCAGCCCCAGCATTTT. The V call is TRBV7-9, the J call TRBJ1-5; 9 bases fit TRBD1. CDR3 length: 14 amino acids. Looked up from germline, CDR1 is SEHNR and CDR2 is FQNEAQ (reference sequence). V was pared by 5 bases and J by 7 bases, with 6 bases of the junction left unmatched.

V usage is TRBV19 and J usage is TRBJ2-3; no clear D. The CDR3 has 16 residues. Trimming took off 4 bases at V and 0 bases at J, with 14 bases between the two ends. CDR1 is LNHDA, CDR2 SQIVND, per germline (reference sequence). CDR3 DNA sequence: TGTGCCAGTAGTACGGATGACACCCCTAGCACAGATACGCAGTATTTT. Protein: CASSTDDTPSTDTQYF.

The CDR3 region has the DNA TGCGCCAGCAGCCCCCGGACTAGCGAGGACACCGGGGAGCTGTTTTTT. Its protein product is CASSPRTSEDTGELFF. The chain joins TRBV5-1 to TRBJ2-2, with 9 bases identical to TRBD2. Germline trimming cut 4 bases from V and 3 bases from J; bases unmatched to any gene: 7. The CDR3 extends over 16 amino acids. Germline V lookup: CDR1 SGHRS, CDR2 YFSETQ.

Points on this clone: Other nucleotide sequences in the sample specify the same CDR3. This chain uses TRBV5-1 with TRBJ2-5; D possibly corresponds to TRBD2 (7 bases). Germline lookup yields CDR1 SGHRS and CDR2 YFSETQ. The V end was cut by 1 base, the J end by 3 bases, with 10 bases between. The CDR3 spans 14 residues. CDR3 DNA: TGCGCCAGCAGCTTGAGGGGGGGAGAAGAGACCCAGTACTTC. Its protein product is CASSLRGGEETQYF.

CDR3 nucleotide sequence: TGTGCCAGCCGTAAATCCGGGACTAGCGGGGGGGCCGGGGAGCTGTTTTTT. Protein sequence: CASRKSGTSGGAGELFF. The chain recombines TRBV27 with TRBJ2-2; 16 bases line up with TRBD2. CDR1 and CDR2 from the germline V gene are MNHEY and SMNVEV (reference sequence). CDR3 length: 17 residues. The J segment lost 6 bases and the V segment lost 8 bases, leaving 9 bases of the junction unmatched.

This clone was seen just once. The rearrangement uses TRBV4-1 and TRBJ1-1, with D perhaps TRBD1 (6 bases). Germline CDR1 and CDR2: MGHRA and YSYEKL. CDR3 length equals 14 residues. Trimming took off 4 bases at V and 6 bases at J, with 15 bases between the two ends. CDR3 residues: CASSPIRGFAEAFF. CDR3 bases: TGCGCCAGCAGCCCTATCAGGGGTTTCGCTGAAGCTTTCTTT.

This clone was observed once. The chain links TRBV19 to TRBJ1-1; the D gene is possibly TRBD1 (5 bases). V lost 0 bases and J lost 0, with 17 bases in between. The CDR3 runs to 18 residues. The germline CDR1 and CDR2 sequences are LNHDA and SQIVND (reference sequence). The CDR3 DNA reads TGTGCCAGTAGTATAGAGGGTCCAGGGTTAGACATGAACACTGAAGCTTTCTTT. This codes for CASSIEGPGLDMNTEAFF.

This sequence joins TRBV11-2 and TRBJ2-2; D perhaps matches TRBD2 (7 bases). This CDR3 contains 16 residues. Germline CDR1 reads SGHAT; CDR2 reads FQNNGV. V lost 5 bases and J 4 bases, leaving 17 bases between the germline ends. CDR3 DNA: TGTGCCAGCAGCCTGGGGGGGGCCCAGGGCACCGGGGAGCTGTTTTTT. Translating it yields CASSLGGAQGTGELFF.

The gene calls are TRBV28 and TRBJ2-1, with TRBD2 matching 14 bases. The germline V gene encodes CDR1 MDHEN and CDR2 SYDVKM. V shed 4 bases, J shed 7 bases, and the junction held 6 bases outside the gene matches. The CDR3 is made up of 16 amino acids. For the CDR3, the DNA is TGTGCCAGCAGTTCCCCGGGACTAGCGGGGGTGAATGAGCAGTTCTTC. Translated: CASSSPGLAGVNEQFF.

V is TRBV30 and J is TRBJ1-1; 7 bases line up with TRBD1. Germline CDR1 and CDR2: GTSNPN and SVGIG (reference sequence). Unmatched junction bases numbered 10, after V lost 0 bases and J lost 3 bases. The CDR3 loop spans 16 amino acids. CDR3 coding DNA: TGTGCCTGGAGTGTACCAGGGGGGAGTGGTTACACTGAAGCTTTCTTT. Translated, it gives CAWSVPGGSGYTEAFF.